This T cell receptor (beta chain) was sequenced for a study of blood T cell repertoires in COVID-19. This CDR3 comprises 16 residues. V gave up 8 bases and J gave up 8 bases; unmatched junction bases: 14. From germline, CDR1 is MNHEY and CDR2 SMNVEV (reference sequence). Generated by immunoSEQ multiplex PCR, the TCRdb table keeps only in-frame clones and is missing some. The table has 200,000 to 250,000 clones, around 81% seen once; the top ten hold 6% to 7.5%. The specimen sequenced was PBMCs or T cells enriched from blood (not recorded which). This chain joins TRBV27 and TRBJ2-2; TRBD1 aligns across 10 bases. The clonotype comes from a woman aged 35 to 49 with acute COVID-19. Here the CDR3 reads CASGEIGRQGAGELFF. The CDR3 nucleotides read TGTGCCAGCGGTGAAATAGGGAGACAGGGGGCGGGGGAGCTGTTTTTT.